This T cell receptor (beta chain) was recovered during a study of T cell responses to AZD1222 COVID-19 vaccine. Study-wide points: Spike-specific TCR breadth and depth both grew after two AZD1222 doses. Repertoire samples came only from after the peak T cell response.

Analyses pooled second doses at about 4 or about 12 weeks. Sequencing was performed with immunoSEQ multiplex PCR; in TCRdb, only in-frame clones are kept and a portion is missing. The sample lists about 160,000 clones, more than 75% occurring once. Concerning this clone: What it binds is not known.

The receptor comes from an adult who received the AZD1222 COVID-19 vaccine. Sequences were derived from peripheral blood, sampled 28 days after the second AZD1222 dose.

This chain's CDR3 is CASSFEGPNEQFF. Written as DNA, the CDR3 is TGTGCCAGCAGCTTCGAAGGGCCCAATGAGCAGTTCTTC. The genes are TRBV11-3 and TRBJ2-1, with no clear D. Per germline, CDR1 SGHNT and CDR2 YENEEA. Trimming took 3 bases from V and 6 from J, leaving 9 bases between them. This CDR3 comprises 13 residues.